The 31 T cell receptor beta chains below were found in one sample sequenced in a study of cytomegalovirus exposure and HLA in healthy donors. Primers included in the PCR were 60 Vbeta and 13 Jbeta primers. TCRdb's table, derived via immunoSEQ multiplex PCR, lists solely in-frame clones and lacks some. The sample has 160,000 or so clones, around four fifths seen once. Specimen: PBMCs. The source of these receptors is a man aged 30 to 39 in good health and CMV-seronegative.

CDR3 sequence: CASSLTSGGLDTQYF. CDR3 nucleotide sequence: TGTGCCAGCAGCCTAACTAGCGGGGGCTTAGATACGCAGTATTTT. This chain links TRBV5-8 with TRBJ2-3; 11 bases align to TRBD2. The CDR3 runs 15 residues. V dropped 4 bases and J dropped 5; count of bases not matched to a gene: 6. CDR1 and CDR2 from the germline V gene are SGHTS and YDEGEE.

On this clone: The sample has other DNA sequences that encode this CDR3 too. The chain recombines TRBV5-1 with TRBJ1-2; 7 nucleotides match TRBD1. After removal of 0 bases from V and 2 bases from J, the junction contained 1 base not matched to a gene. Germline CDR1 and CDR2: SGHRS and YFSETQ. The CDR3 is 14 amino acids. CDR3 sequence reads: CASSLGTGNYGYTF. The DNA of the CDR3 is TGCGCCAGCAGCTTGGGGACAGGCAACTATGGCTACACCTTC.

This rearrangement joins TRBV2 to TRBJ1-5; the D is unclear. The CDR3 covers 15 residues. Trimming shortened V by 2 bases and J by 1 base, and 9 bases separated the two germline ends. Germline CDR1 SNHLY, CDR2 FYNNEI. The CDR3, as DNA: TGTGCCAGCAGTGAAAGTGGCCAGAGCAATCAGCCCCAGCATTTT. Protein: CASSESGQSNQPQHF.

As regards this clone: One end of the junction fails to match germline, which may point to a read error. V is TRBV28 and J is TRBJ2-7; 8 bases are shared with TRBD1. Germline lookup yields CDR1 MDHEN and CDR2 SYDVKM. The CDR3 contains 11 residues. CDR3 nucleotide sequence: TGTGCCGGCAGCGAAGGACAGGGTTTGCACTTC. This gives the protein CAGSEGQGLHF.

V usage is TRBV2 and J usage is TRBJ2-1, with 10 positions matching TRBD2. Trimming took 6 bases from V and 7 from J; bases not matched to a gene: 3. CDR1 is SNHLY, CDR2 FYNNEI, per germline. This CDR3 has 13 amino acids. The CDR3 sequence is CASRLAGENEQFF. The CDR3, as DNA: TGTGCCAGCAGGCTAGCGGGAGAGAATGAGCAGTTCTTC.

This rearrangement joins TRBV6-5 to TRBJ1-6, with D possibly matching TRBD1 (6 bases). The germline CDR1 and CDR2 sequences are MNHEY and SVGAGI. The length of the CDR3 is 12 residues. V shed 10 bases and J shed 7 bases, with 11 bases lying between them. This chain's CDR3 is CATSGGNSPLHF. Written as DNA, the CDR3 is TGTGCCACCTCGGGGGGCAATTCACCCCTCCACTTT.

This chain uses TRBV4-1 with TRBJ1-6, with 7 bases aligning to TRBD1. The CDR3 spans 16 residues. After removal of 3 bases from V and 10 bases from J, the junction contained 12 bases not matched to a gene. In germline, CDR1 is MGHRA, CDR2 YSYEKL. CDR3 in DNA: TGCGCCAGCAGCCAGACAGGGTCGCAAATTTGGTCACCCCTCCACTTT. It translates to CASSQTGSQIWSPLHF.

Notes on this clone: The sample carries other DNA sequences with the same CDR3. V is TRBV6-6 and J is TRBJ1-5; TRBD1 might be the D (6 bases). With 0 bases removed from V and 4 bases from J, the gap between germline ends came to 10 bases. Germline CDR1 MNHNY, CDR2 SVGAGI (reference sequence). The CDR3 consists of 15 residues. The CDR3 DNA sequence: TGTGCCAGCAGTTACTCCGGGCAGGGGAATCAGCCCCAGCATTTT. It codes for CASSYSGQGNQPQHF.

This rearrangement joins TRBV6-6 to TRBJ1-1; D unresolved. V was shortened by 3 bases and J by 4 bases, with 9 bases between the two germline ends. The CDR3 extends over 13 amino acids. The germline CDR1 and CDR2 sequences are MNHNY and SVGAGI (reference sequence). The CDR3 region has the DNA TGTGCCAGCAGTTATGGCACCTTCACTGAAGCTTTCTTT. As protein: CASSYGTFTEAFF.

The chain uses TRBV28 and TRBJ2-3; perhaps TRBD2 as D (6 bases). The CDR3 has 16 residues. Germline assignment: CDR1 MDHEN and CDR2 SYDVKM. V was cut by 1 base and J by 0 bases, with 11 bases left in between. CDR3 nucleotides: TGTGCCAGCAGTTTATTGGCGGGACCTAGCACAGATACGCAGTATTTT. Its translation is CASSLLAGPSTDTQYF.

The chain is built from TRBV7-9 and TRBJ1-1; D perhaps matches TRBD1 (5 bases). The CDR3 runs 12 residues. Germline V CDR1 and CDR2: SEHNR, FQNEAQ (reference sequence). V was trimmed by 1 base and J by 14 bases, leaving 14 bases between them. CDR3 residues: CASSLGGRVGFF. The CDR3 DNA follows: TGTGCCAGCAGCTTAGGTGGCAGGGTAGGCTTCTTT.

The chain uses TRBV30 and TRBJ1-2; the match to TRBD1 covers 7 bases. Germline-derived CDR1 and CDR2 are GTSNPN and SVGIG (reference sequence). The ends lost 3 bases at V and 5 bases at J; junction bases unmatched: 6. This CDR3 contains 13 residues. The CDR3 here is CAWRGGARYGYTF. For the CDR3, the DNA is TGTGCCTGGAGAGGGGGCGCGAGGTATGGCTACACCTTC. Variable domain in full (rest from reference TRBV30 and TRBJ1-2): SQTIHQWPATLVQPVGSPLSLECTVEGTSNPNLYWYRQAAGRGLQLLFYSVGIGQISSEVPQNLSASRPQDRQFILSSKKLLLSDSGFYLCAWRGGARYGYTFGSGTRLTVV.

This sequence joins TRBV27 and TRBJ1-1, with D perhaps matching TRBD1 (6 bases). Trimming removed 7 bases at V and 4 bases at J, with 16 bases between. Germline V gene data show CDR1 as MNHEY and CDR2 as SMNVEV (reference sequence). The CDR3 has 14 amino acids. The CDR3: CASISQGGGTEAFF. The CDR3, as DNA: TGTGCCAGCATATCACAGGGTGGGGGCACTGAAGCTTTCTTT.

The V and J genes are TRBV28 and TRBJ1-5, with TRBD1 matching 8 bases. Germline CDR1 is MDHEN and CDR2 is SYDVKM. Trimming removed 3 bases from V and 7 bases from J; junction bases left unmatched: 11. CDR3 length equals 16 residues. The CDR3 loop is CASSFSGQGRRQPQHF. The CDR3 DNA follows: TGTGCCAGCAGTTTCTCCGGACAGGGAAGGAGGCAGCCCCAGCATTTT.

The chain has TRBV9 and TRBJ2-7, with TRBD2 matching over 9 bases. The germline CDR1 and CDR2 sequences are SGDLS and YYNGEE. V dropped 0 bases and J dropped 6; count of bases not matched to a gene: 7. The CDR3 sequence is 15 residues long. The CDR3 sequence is CASSVEASGIGEQYF. In nucleotides, the CDR3 is TGTGCCAGCAGCGTAGAGGCTAGCGGGATCGGCGAGCAGTACTTC. The variable domain in full, completed from reference TRBV9 and TRBJ2-7, reads DSGVTQTPKHLITATGQRVTLRCSPRSGDLSVYWYQQSLDQGLQFLIQYYNGEERAKGNILERFSAQQFPDLHSELNLSSLELGDSALYFCASSVEASGIGEQYFGPGTRLTVT.

The CDR3 sequence: CASRASGKNEQFF. Written as DNA, the CDR3 is TGTGCCAGCAGGGCTAGCGGGAAAAATGAGCAGTTCTTC. The gene calls are TRBV28 and TRBJ2-1, with 9 positions matching TRBD2. V shed 6 bases, J shed 7 bases, and the junction held 4 bases outside the gene matches. This CDR3 has 13 residues. Germline-derived CDR1 and CDR2 are MDHEN and SYDVKM.

The V gene is TRBV4-2, the J gene TRBJ2-5; 10 positions match TRBD1. CDR1 and CDR2 from the germline V gene are LGHNA and YNFKEQ. Trimming at V came to 0 bases and at J to 1 base, leaving 14 bases not matched to a gene. CDR3 length equals 20 residues. CDR3 sequence: CASSQDLRTGGLESQETQYF. CDR3 DNA sequence: TGTGCCAGCAGCCAAGATCTCCGGACAGGGGGGCTCGAGAGCCAAGAGACCCAGTACTTC.

In this sample, this clone turned up once. The rearrangement links TRBV25-1 to TRBJ2-7, with D tentatively TRBD1 (6 bases). Trimming took 3 bases from V and 2 from J, leaving 14 bases between them. The CDR3 is 15 amino acids. CDR1 MGHDK and CDR2 SYGVNS come from the germline V gene. This CDR3 is CASSDQLQGAYEQYF. The CDR3 DNA is TGTGCCAGCAGTGATCAACTACAGGGTGCCTACGAGCAGTACTTC.

This chain uses TRBV2 with TRBJ2-7, with 8 bases aligning to TRBD1. Germline CDR1 reads SNHLY; CDR2 reads FYNNEI. V was pared by 9 bases and J by 3 bases, with 7 bases of the junction left unmatched. This CDR3 has 13 residues. The CDR3 DNA reads as TGTGCCAGTGTTAGACAGGGGATCTACGAGCAGTACTTC. Translated: CASVRQGIYEQYF.

The J gene is TRBJ2-2, the V gene TRBV7-9; unclear D gene. Germline values: CDR1 SEHNR, CDR2 FQNEAQ (reference sequence). CDR3 size: 14 residues. Trimming took 5 bases from V and 5 from J, leaving 12 bases between them. This CDR3 is CASSVPGVTGELFF. The CDR3 DNA is TGTGCCAGCAGCGTCCCCGGAGTAACCGGGGAGCTGTTTTTT.

The chain is built from TRBV29-1 and TRBJ1-2, with 7 bases lining up with TRBD1. From germline, CDR1 is SQVTM and CDR2 ANQGSEA. This CDR3 spans 11 amino acids. V was clipped by 4 bases and J by 8 bases; unmatched bases: 4. CDR3 DNA: TGCAGCGTTGTATTAGGGGGCGGCTACACCTTC. It is translated as CSVVLGGGYTF.

V is TRBV5-1 and J is TRBJ2-2; the match to TRBD1 covers 11 bases. V was pared by 4 bases and J by 3 bases, with 5 bases of the junction left unmatched. CDR1 is SGHRS, CDR2 YFSETQ, per germline. The CDR3 spans 16 residues. CDR3 DNA sequence: TGCGCCAGCAGCATCCCGGGACAGGGGGACACCGGGGAGCTGTTTTTT. It translates to CASSIPGQGDTGELFF.

This chain uses TRBV30 with TRBJ2-5, with TRBD2 matching 7 bases. From germline, CDR1 is GTSNPN and CDR2 SVGIG (reference sequence). Unmatched junction bases numbered 8, after V lost 4 bases and J lost 12 bases. The CDR3 covers 11 residues. DNA for the CDR3: TGTGCCTGGACTCGGAGCGGGGCGAAGTACTTC. It is translated as CAWTRSGAKYF.

The chain has TRBV7-2 and TRBJ2-1, with TRBD2 matching over 12 bases. Trimming at V came to 3 bases and at J to 10 bases, leaving 13 bases not matched to a gene. Per germline, CDR1 SGHTA and CDR2 FQGNSA. This CDR3 region has 17 residues. The CDR3 nucleotides read TGTGCCAGCAGCTTTAGCCCGACTAGCGGGGGTCCATCGGAGCAGTTCTTC. It translates to CASSFSPTSGGPSEQFF.

The gene calls are TRBV18 and TRBJ1-2; D ambiguous. Germline CDR1 KGHSH, CDR2 LQKENI. Trimming removed 2 bases at V and 4 bases at J, with 11 bases between. The CDR3 runs to 14 residues. CDR3 coding DNA: TGTGCCAGCTCACCATCGCAGGAATTCTATGGCTACACCTTC. Translation gives CASSPSQEFYGYTF.

V and J are TRBV5-1 and TRBJ2-5; TRBD2 agrees at 12 bases. There are 19 residues in the CDR3. Germline lookup yields CDR1 SGHRS and CDR2 YFSETQ. The V and J ends lost 4 bases and 0 bases, in that order; junction bases with no gene match: 13. The chain's CDR3 is CASSQTGTSGSRYQETQYF. Written as DNA, the CDR3 is TGCGCCAGCAGCCAAACCGGGACTAGCGGGTCTAGGTACCAAGAGACCCAGTACTTC.

The V and J genes are TRBV6-1 and TRBJ2-4; 9 bases agree with TRBD2. Unmatched junction bases numbered 6, after V lost 6 bases and J lost 6 bases. The CDR3 length is 14 residues. CDR1 MNHNS and CDR2 SASEGT come from the germline V gene. This CDR3 is CASRLAGVGNIQYF. CDR3 DNA sequence: TGTGCCAGCAGGTTAGCGGGGGTAGGAAACATTCAGTACTTC.

This rearrangement joins TRBV6-5 to TRBJ1-3; D unresolved. In germline, CDR1 is MNHEY, CDR2 SVGAGI. The CDR3 extends over 16 amino acids. V was clipped by 0 bases and J by 4 bases, with 13 bases between them. CDR3 nucleotide sequence: TGTGCCAGCAGTTACTCGCCCGGGAGAGGAGGAAACACCATATATTTT. Residues: CASSYSPGRGGNTIYF.

The chain links TRBV4-3 to TRBJ2-7; TRBD2 aligns across 7 bases. V shed 1 base, J shed 1 base, and the junction held 7 bases outside the gene matches. CDR3 length: 16 residues. CDR1 is LGHNA, CDR2 YSLEER, per germline. CDR3 nucleotide sequence: TGCGCCAGCAGCCAAGGAAGCGGGACTCAATCCTACGAGCAGTACTTC. Amino acids: CASSQGSGTQSYEQYF.

The chain employs TRBV19 and TRBJ2-5; TRBD2 matches at 7 bases. Trimming took 3 bases from V and 5 from J; bases not matched to a gene: 9. This CDR3 comprises 15 residues. CDR1 and CDR2 (germline): LNHDA, SQIVND (reference sequence). As DNA, the CDR3 is TGTGCCAGTAGTATGGTCGGGGGGTTGCGGGAGACCCAGTACTTC. Translation: CASSMVGGLRETQYF.

V gene TRBV5-5 combines with J gene TRBJ1-2; the match to TRBD1 covers 7 bases. The V gene end was trimmed by 0 bases and the J gene end by 13 bases; junction bases not matched to a gene: 3. CDR1 is SGHKS and CDR2 is YYEKEE in the germline V gene (reference sequence). CDR3 length equals 11 residues. CDR3 in amino acids: CASSLEAGGTF. CDR3 coding DNA: TGTGCCAGCAGCTTGGAGGCAGGGGGCACCTTC.